The 15 T cell receptor beta chains given below trace back to one sample, sequenced in a study of T cells after yellow fever vaccination. TCRdb used MiXCR to reprocess the 5' RACE reads, holding one entry per CDR3 protein. This sample carries a few hundred thousand distinct CDR3 sequences, 6.8% of them seen once, and the ten largest clones take 15% to 20%. Sample: PBMCs, taken roughly 46 days after the first yellow fever vaccination. These receptors were collected from a man aged 18-30 years who received the YFV17D yellow fever vaccine.

The chain joins TRBV5-1 to TRBJ1-6, with 7 nucleotides matching TRBD1. The J segment lost 10 bases and the V segment lost 5 bases, leaving 15 bases of the junction unmatched. CDR1 is SGHRS, CDR2 YFSETQ, per germline. This CDR3 is built from 16 residues. The CDR3 coding sequence is TGCGCCAGCAGTTCCACCGGGACAGAAATGGGATCACCCCTCCACTTT. Its protein product is CASSSTGTEMGSPLHF.

This clonotype was seen many times. The rearrangement links TRBV7-2 to TRBJ2-3; the D gene is possibly TRBD1 (6 bases). The length of the CDR3 is 15 residues. Trimming cost V 2 bases and J 13 bases, with 22 bases left between them. The germline V gene has CDR1 SGHTA and CDR2 FQGNSA. The CDR3 loop is CASSLSQGYLRREYF. CDR3 nucleotides: TGTGCCAGCAGCTTAAGCCAGGGGTACCTCCGTCGAGAGTATTTT.

The chain combines TRBV5-1 with TRBJ2-7; 13 bases match TRBD2. The CDR3 covers 16 residues. The germline CDR1 and CDR2 sequences are SGHRS and YFSETQ. Trimming cost V 3 bases and J 0 bases; bases outside gene matches: 3. The CDR3 region is CASSWGLAGSSYEQYF. The CDR3, as DNA: TGCGCCAGCAGCTGGGGACTAGCGGGGAGCTCCTACGAGCAGTACTTC.

This clonotype occurred many times. The V and J genes are TRBV6-5 and TRBJ2-7; 7 bases agree with TRBD2. CDR1 is MNHEY, CDR2 SVGAGI, per germline. V lost 0 bases to trimming and J lost 2 bases; unmatched junction nucleotides: 10. This CDR3 region has 17 residues. CDR3 region: CASSYSRASGSPYEQYV. The CDR3 DNA follows: TGTGCCAGCAGTTACTCTCGGGCTAGCGGTTCTCCCTACGAGCAGTACGTC.

This clonotype appeared many times. The chain couples TRBV20-1 to TRBJ1-1; D call uncertain. The CDR3 totals 10 residues. Trimming removed 2 bases at V and 7 bases at J, with 5 bases between. CDR1 is DFQATT, CDR2 SNEGSKA, per germline (reference sequence). The DNA of the CDR3 is TGCAGTGCTAGAAATCGTGAAGCTTTCTTT. Protein sequence: CSARNREAFF.

V gene TRBV7-2 combines with J gene TRBJ1-6; D is possibly TRBD1 (6 bases). V dropped 3 bases and J dropped 6 bases, with 12 bases sitting between them. There are 15 residues in the CDR3. Per the germline V gene, CDR1 is SGHTA and CDR2 is FQGNSA. The CDR3 here is CASSLGGRTNSPLHF. CDR3 bases: TGTGCCAGCAGCTTGGGGGGCAGGACTAATTCACCCCTCCACTTT.

This clonotype showed up just a few times. The chain carries TRBV28 and TRBJ1-1; TRBD1 matches 9 bases. The germline gives CDR1 MDHEN, CDR2 SYDVKM. The CDR3 runs 13 residues. V shed 10 bases, J shed 5 bases, and the junction held 8 bases outside the gene matches. The chain's CDR3 is CAIHGQGRTEAFF. In DNA form, the CDR3 reads TGTGCCATCCATGGACAGGGGAGGACTGAAGCTTTCTTT. The variable domain in full, with the rest retrieved from reference TRBV28 and TRBJ1-1, is DVKVTQSSRYLVKRTGEKVFLECVQDMDHENMFWYRQDPGLGLRLIYFSYDVKMKEKGDIPEGYSVSREKKERFSLILESASTNQTSMYLCAIHGQGRTEAFFGQGTRLTVV.

This clonotype turned up a few times. The V gene is TRBV9, the J gene TRBJ2-3; D unresolved. The V end lost 0 bases, the J end lost 1 base, and 9 bases lay between the germline ends. The CDR3 length is 15 residues. The germline V gene encodes CDR1 SGDLS and CDR2 YYNGEE. The CDR3, as DNA: TGTGCCAGCAGCGTAGCCCCCCAAGGCACAGATACGCAGTATTTT. It is translated as CASSVAPQGTDTQYF.

This clonotype was picked up a small number of times. The rearrangement uses TRBV11-2 and TRBJ2-1; a weak D match, TRBD2 (7 bases). CDR1 and CDR2 from the germline V gene are SGHAT and FQNNGV. CDR3 size: 13 residues. The V gene lost 7 bases and the J gene lost 8 bases, with 15 bases spanning the gap. The CDR3 region is CASTLWGGDEQFF. For the CDR3, the DNA is TGTGCCAGCACCCTGTGGGGGGGCGATGAGCAGTTCTTC. The entire variable domain, with the rest obtained from reference TRBV11-2 and TRBJ2-1, is as follows: EAGVAQSPRYKIIEKRQSVAFWCNPISGHATLYWYQQILGQGPKLLIQFQNNGVVDDSQLPKDRFSAERLKGVDSTLKIQPAKLEDSAVYLCASTLWGGDEQFFGPGTRLTVL.

This clonotype was observed a few times. This rearrangement joins TRBV20-1 to TRBJ1-5; the match to TRBD1 covers 8 bases. Germline-derived CDR1 and CDR2 are DFQATT and SNEGSKA (reference sequence). This CDR3 has 16 amino acids. The ends lost 1 base at V and 0 bases at J; junction bases unmatched: 5. CDR3 sequence: CSARAGGPYSNQPQHF. The CDR3 DNA reads as TGCAGTGCTAGAGCAGGGGGCCCCTATAGCAATCAGCCCCAGCATTTT.

The chain uses TRBV20-1 and TRBJ2-5, with TRBD1 matching over 7 bases. CDR1 is DFQATT, CDR2 SNEGSKA, per germline (reference sequence). V lost 4 bases to trimming and J lost 4 bases; unmatched junction nucleotides: 3. The CDR3 contains 12 residues. The DNA for the CDR3 is TGCAGTGCTAAACGACAGGGAGAGACCCAGTACTTC. This gives the protein CSAKRQGETQYF.

The CDR3 DNA follows: TGCAGCGTTGGCGTTGGCCAGGGAGTAAACAATGAGCAGTTCTTC. Encoded protein: CSVGVGQGVNNEQFF. The chain couples TRBV29-1 to TRBJ2-1, with D perhaps given as TRBD1 or TRBD2 (5 bases each). Germline CDR1 reads SQVTM; CDR2 reads ANQGSEA. The CDR3 runs 15 residues. V shed 4 bases and J shed 5 bases, with 18 bases lying between them.

The chain employs TRBV6-4 and TRBJ1-1; TRBD1 is a possible D gene (6 bases). CDR1 is MRHNA, CDR2 SNTAGT, per germline. The CDR3 loop spans 15 amino acids. The V gene lost 3 bases and the J gene lost 8 bases, with 19 bases spanning the gap. This chain's CDR3 is CASSEAFDRISEAFF. Here the CDR3 DNA reads TGTGCCAGCAGTGAGGCTTTTGACAGGATATCGGAAGCTTTCTTT.

This clonotype was seen a single time. V and J are TRBV5-5 and TRBJ2-4; a weak D match, TRBD1 (5 bases). This CDR3 has 12 residues. Trimming removed 5 bases from V and 7 bases from J, with 10 bases in between. Looked up from germline, CDR1 is SGHKS and CDR2 is YYEKEE (reference sequence). The CDR3 DNA reads as TGTGCCAGCAGTTCGCCAGGGAACATTCAGTACTTC. Translating it yields CASSSPGNIQYF.

V and J are TRBV6-2 or TRBV6-3 and TRBJ1-5; 7 bases match TRBD1. Germline CDR1 and CDR2: MNHEY and SVGEGT. V was pared by 6 bases and J by 0 bases, with 8 bases of the junction left unmatched. The CDR3 runs 16 residues. The CDR3 DNA sequence: TGTGCCAGCAGACCCCCCGGGACAGATAGCAATCAGCCCCAGCATTTT. Amino acids: CASRPPGTDSNQPQHF.